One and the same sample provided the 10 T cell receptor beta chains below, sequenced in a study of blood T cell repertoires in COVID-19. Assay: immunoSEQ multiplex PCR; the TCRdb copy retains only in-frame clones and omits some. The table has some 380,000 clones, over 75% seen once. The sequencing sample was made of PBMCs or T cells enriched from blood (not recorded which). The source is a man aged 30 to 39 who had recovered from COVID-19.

CDR3 sequence (DNA): TGTGCCAGCAGCTTAGTGGGGGGATCGGGTGAAAAACTGTTTTTT. This codes for CASSLVGGSGEKLFF. The genes are TRBV11-2 and TRBJ1-4; tentatively, D is TRBD1 (5 bases). CDR1 SGHAT and CDR2 FQNNGV come from the germline V gene. The CDR3 extends over 15 amino acids. Trimming cost V 1 base and J 7 bases, with 13 bases left between them. Full variable domain (remainder filled in from reference TRBV11-2 and TRBJ1-4): EAGVAQSPRYKIIEKRQSVAFWCNPISGHATLYWYQQILGQGPKLLIQFQNNGVVDDSQLPKDRFSAERLKGVDSTLKIQPAKLEDSAVYLCASSLVGGSGEKLFFGSGTQLSVL.

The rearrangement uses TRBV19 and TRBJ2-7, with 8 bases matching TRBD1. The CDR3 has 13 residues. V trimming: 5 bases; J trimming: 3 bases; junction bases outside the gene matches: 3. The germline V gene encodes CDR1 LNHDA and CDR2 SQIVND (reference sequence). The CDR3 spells CASSLGQGYEQYF. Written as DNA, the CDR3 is TGTGCCAGTAGTCTCGGACAGGGCTACGAGCAGTACTTC.

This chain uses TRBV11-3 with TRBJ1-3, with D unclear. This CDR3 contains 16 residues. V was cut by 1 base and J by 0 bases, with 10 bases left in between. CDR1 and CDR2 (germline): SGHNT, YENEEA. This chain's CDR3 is CASSLGGSSSGNTIYF. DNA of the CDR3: TGTGCCAGCAGCTTAGGAGGGTCCAGCTCTGGAAACACCATATATTTT.

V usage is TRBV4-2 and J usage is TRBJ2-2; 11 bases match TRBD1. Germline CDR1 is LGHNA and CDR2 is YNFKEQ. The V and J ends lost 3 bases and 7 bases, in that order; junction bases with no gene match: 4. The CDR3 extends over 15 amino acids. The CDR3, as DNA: TGTGCCAGCAGCCAGGGGACAGGGGGGATCGGGGAGCTGTTTTTT. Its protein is CASSQGTGGIGELFF.

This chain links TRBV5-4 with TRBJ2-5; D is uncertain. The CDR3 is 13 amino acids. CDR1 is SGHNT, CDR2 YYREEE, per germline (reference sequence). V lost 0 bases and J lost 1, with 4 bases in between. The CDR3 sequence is CASSLASQETQYF. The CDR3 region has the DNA TGTGCCAGCAGCTTGGCGTCCCAAGAGACCCAGTACTTC.

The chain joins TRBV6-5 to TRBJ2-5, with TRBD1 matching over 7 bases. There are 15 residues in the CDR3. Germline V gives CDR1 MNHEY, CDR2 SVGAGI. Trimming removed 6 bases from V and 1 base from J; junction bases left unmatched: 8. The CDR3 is CASRRDRVGQETQYF. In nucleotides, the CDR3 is TGTGCCAGCAGGAGAGACAGGGTCGGCCAAGAGACCCAGTACTTC.

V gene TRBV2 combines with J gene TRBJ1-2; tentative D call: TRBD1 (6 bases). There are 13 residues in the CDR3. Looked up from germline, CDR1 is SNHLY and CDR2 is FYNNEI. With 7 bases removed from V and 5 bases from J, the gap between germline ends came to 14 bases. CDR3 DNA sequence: TGTGCCAGCATAGGACAGTCTGTTTATGGCTACACCTTC. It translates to CASIGQSVYGYTF.

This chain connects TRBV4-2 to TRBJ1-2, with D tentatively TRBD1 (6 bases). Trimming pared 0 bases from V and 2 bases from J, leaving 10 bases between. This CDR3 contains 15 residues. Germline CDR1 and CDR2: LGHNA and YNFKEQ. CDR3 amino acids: CASSQEDQGNYGYTF. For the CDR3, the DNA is TGTGCCAGCAGCCAAGAGGATCAGGGGAACTATGGCTACACCTTC.

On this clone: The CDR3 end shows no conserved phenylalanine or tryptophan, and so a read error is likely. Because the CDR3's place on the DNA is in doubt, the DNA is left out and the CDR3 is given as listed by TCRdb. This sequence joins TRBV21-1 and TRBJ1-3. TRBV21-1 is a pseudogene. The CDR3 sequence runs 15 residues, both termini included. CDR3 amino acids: CASSKSIGVGNTIYV.

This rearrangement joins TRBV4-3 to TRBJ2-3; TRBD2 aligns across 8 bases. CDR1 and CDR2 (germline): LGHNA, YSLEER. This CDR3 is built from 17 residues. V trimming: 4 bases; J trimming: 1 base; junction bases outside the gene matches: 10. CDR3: CASSLEFSSGGTDTQYF. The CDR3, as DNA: TGCGCCAGCAGCCTTGAATTTAGTAGCGGGGGCACAGATACGCAGTATTTT.